This entry concerns a single TCR beta chain. Its antigen is not known. CDR1 and CDR2 (germline): SGDLS, YYNGEE. This CDR3 has 16 residues. V lost 2 bases, J lost 0 bases, and 11 bases lay in between. The record originates from a study of PD-1 blockade in classical Hodgkin lymphoma. As for the study in general: Patients had nivolumab dosed at 3 mg/kg, delivered intravenously every 2 weeks. Study-wide findings and caveats: Exclusion applied to patients who initiated nivolumab less than 1 year following ASCT. In newly diagnosed patients, baseline TCR diversity was reportedly below that of healthy donors.

Relapse after autologous stem cell transplantation occurred in every patient, and brentuximab vedotin exposure varied. Thawed PBMCs underwent magnetic negative selection to obtain purified CD8+ T cells. The table came from immunoSEQ multiplex PCR; TCRdb's copy has only in-frame clones and leaves some out. The sample lists thousands of clones, less than 75% occurring once. This clonotype originated in a human donor with classical Hodgkin lymphoma. Sequenced here: CD8+ T cells from blood, sampled at baseline. The chain links TRBV9 to TRBJ1-4, with D uncertain. DNA of the CDR3: TGTGCCAGCAGCGTTGGGGAAACGGCAACTAATGAAAAACTGTTTTTT. Amino acid sequence: CASSVGETATNEKLFF.